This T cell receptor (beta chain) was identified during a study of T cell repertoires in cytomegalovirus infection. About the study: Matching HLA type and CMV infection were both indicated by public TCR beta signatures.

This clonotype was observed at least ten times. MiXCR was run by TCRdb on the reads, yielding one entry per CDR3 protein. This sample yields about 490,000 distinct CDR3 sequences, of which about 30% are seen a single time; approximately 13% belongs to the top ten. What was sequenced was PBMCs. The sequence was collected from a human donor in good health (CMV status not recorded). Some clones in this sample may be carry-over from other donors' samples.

The CDR3: CASSLTSYGYTF. In DNA, the CDR3 is TGTGCCAGCAGCTTAACAAGCTATGGCTACACCTTC. This chain links TRBV7-8 with TRBJ1-2, with D unresolved. The length of the CDR3 is 12 residues. Trimming cost V 2 bases and J 4 bases, with 5 bases left between them. Germline V CDR1 and CDR2: SGHVS, FQNEAQ.